The rows below give T cell receptor beta chains drawn from one sample of a study of T-cell reconstitution after alpha-beta-depleted transplantation in children. One entry per CDR3 protein results from TCRdb running MiXCR on the PCR reads. The table lists tens of thousands of distinct CDR3 sequences, approximately 18% of them singletons. This material consisted of PBMCs, mostly from graft donor cells, taken 360 days after TCRalphabeta/CD19-depleted stem cell transplant. The receptors stem from a male patient aged 2 to 10 who had a stem cell transplant for acute lymphoblastic leukemia, so the T cells may come from the graft donor. The CDR3 runs from the conserved cysteine through the conserved F or W. A D gene is named only where the DNA matches it firmly. The size entry is marked missing in some rows and otherwise reads once, few, many or a size class.

clone_size j_call d_call v_call cdr3_aa cdr3_nt
many TRBJ2-2 TRBD2 TRBV3-1 CASSQISEPSGGGTGELFF TGTGCCAGCAGCCAGATCTCCGAACCTAGCGGAGGAGGGACCGGGGAGCTGTTTTTT
few TRBJ1-6 TRBD1 TRBV4-1 CASSRRDRRINSPLHF TGCGCCAGCAGCCGCCGGGACAGGAGGATCAATTCACCCCTCCACTTT
few TRBJ2-7 TRBD2 TRBV12-3/TRBV12-4 CASSPNPGLAYEQYF TGTGCCAGCAGCCCGAATCCGGGACTAGCCTACGAGCAGTACTTC
- TRBJ1-2 TRBD1 TRBV5-1 CASSLGQGVRYTF TGCGCCAGCAGCTTGGGACAGGGGGTTCGCTACACCTTC
- TRBJ2-7 - TRBV5-6 CTSRDWAGTTIYEQYF TGCACCAGCAGAGATTGGGCGGGCACCACGATCTACGAGCAGTACTTC
many TRBJ2-5 - TRBV20-1 CSASPGLRRKTQYF TGCAGTGCTAGCCCGGGACTGCGACGGAAGACCCAGTACTTC
many TRBJ1-2 - TRBV29-1 CSVFGTYGYTF TGCAGCGTCTTCGGAACCTATGGCTACACCTTC
few TRBJ1-1 - TRBV20-1 CSARQNPNTEAFF TGCAGTGCTAGACAAAACCCGAACACTGAAGCTTTCTTT
many TRBJ1-5 - TRBV6-5 CASSYSSTRQANQPQHF TGTGCCAGCAGTTACTCATCAACTCGACAGGCCAATCAGCCCCAGCATTTT
many TRBJ2-7 - TRBV6-6 CASVGNYEQYF TGTGCCAGCGTAGGGAACTACGAGCAGTACTTC
- TRBJ2-7 TRBD2 TRBV5-1 CASSFGGLAGVVEQYF TGCGCCAGCAGCTTCGGCGGACTAGCGGGAGTCGTTGAGCAGTACTTC
- TRBJ2-1 TRBD1 TRBV5-1 CASSTPRGLWNEQFF TGCGCCAGCAGCACCCCCAGGGGGCTATGGAATGAGCAGTTCTTC
few TRBJ2-7 - TRBV18 CASSQRAPYEQYF TGTGCCAGCTCACAACGGGCCCCTTACGAGCAGTACTTC
- TRBJ1-1 - TRBV6-5 CASSGGARAAFF TGTGCCAGCAGTGGGGGGGCCCGTGCAGCTTTCTTT
- TRBJ2-1 TRBD2 TRBV5-1 CASSFGTSGRVYNEQFF TGCGCCAGCAGCTTCGGGACTAGCGGGAGGGTATACAATGAGCAGTTCTTC
few TRBJ2-7 TRBD2 TRBV3-1 CASSQERPGLAYEQYF TGTGCCAGCAGCCAAGAAAGACCGGGACTAGCCTACGAGCAGTACTTC
many TRBJ2-7 - TRBV7-9 CASSFQSYYEQYF TGTGCCAGCAGCTTTCAGAGCTACTACGAGCAGTACTTC
few TRBJ2-7 - TRBV7-8 CASSVIGLWTERSYEQYF TGTGCCAGCAGCGTTATAGGGCTCTGGACGGAACGCTCCTACGAGCAGTACTTC
- TRBJ2-2 TRBD2 TRBV11-2 CASSAGRLAPGELFF TGTGCCAGCAGCGCGGGGAGACTAGCGCCCGGGGAGCTGTTTTTT
many TRBJ2-1 TRBD2 TRBV7-9 CASSSTSAKGFF TGTGCCAGCAGCTCCACTAGCGCGAAGGGGTTCTTC
- TRBJ2-1 - TRBV5-1 CASSLAGAQYNEQFF TGCGCCAGCAGCTTGGCGGGAGCCCAATACAATGAGCAGTTCTTC
many TRBJ2-7 TRBD2 TRBV5-1 CASSLVGGSSYEQYF TGCGCCAGCAGCTTGGTCGGCGGGAGCTCCTACGAGCAGTACTTC
- TRBJ2-1 TRBD2 TRBV25-1 CASSGSQRGSYNEQFF TGTGCCAGCAGTGGATCCCAGCGGGGCTCCTACAATGAGCAGTTCTTC
- TRBJ2-7 - TRBV4-1 CASSQGKGSYEQYF TGCGCCAGCAGCCAAGGAAAGGGGAGCTACGAGCAGTACTTC
- TRBJ2-3 TRBD2 TRBV4-1 CASSPLILAGVADTQYF TGCGCCAGCAGCCCCCTAATTTTAGCGGGAGTGGCAGATACGCAGTATTTT
- TRBJ2-1 TRBD2 TRBV27 CASSWTRRSGVYNEQFF TGTGCCAGCAGTTGGACACGTCGTAGCGGGGTATACAATGAGCAGTTCTTC
few TRBJ2-7 - TRBV5-6 CASSLAPSKQYF TGTGCCAGCAGCTTGGCCCCGAGTAAGCAGTACTTC
many TRBJ1-2 - TRBV20-1 CSARSVREVNYGYTF TGCAGTGCTAGGTCGGTCAGAGAAGTGAACTATGGCTACACCTTC
- TRBJ2-1 - TRBV28 CASSLWWSRTLYNEQFF TGTGCCAGCAGTTTATGGTGGTCGCGGACCCTCTACAATGAGCAGTTCTTC
- TRBJ2-7 TRBD1 TRBV12-3/TRBV12-4 CASSPDRVYEQYF TGTGCCAGCAGTCCCGACAGGGTCTACGAGCAGTACTTC
many TRBJ2-3 - TRBV5-1 CASSLALDTQYF TGCGCCAGCAGCTTGGCCTTGGATACGCAGTATTTT
- TRBJ1-6 - TRBV7-6 CASSLRSSYNSPLHF TGTGCCAGCAGCTTGAGGAGCTCCTATAATTCACCCCTCCACTTT
- TRBJ2-7 - TRBV29-1 CSVRTVSYEQYF TGCAGCGTTCGGACAGTTTCCTACGAGCAGTACTTC
- TRBJ2-3 - TRBV10-3 CAVGSAGGCQYF TGTGCCGTCGGTAGCGCTGGGGGGTGCCAGTATTTT
- TRBJ2-5 - TRBV11-1 CASGPTGGGETQYF TGTGCCAGCGGCCCCACAGGTGGAGGAGAGACCCAGTACTTC
few TRBJ2-3 TRBD2 TRBV19 CASSGLAVSTDTQYF TGTGCCAGTAGTGGGCTAGCGGTAAGCACAGATACGCAGTATTTT